The sequence of this TCR beta chain was determined in a study of T cells expressing NK-cell markers. Study as a whole: HCMV serostatus: most of the eight sequenced donors positive, one negative.

This CDR3 region has 16 residues. Germline V gene lookup returns CDR1 SGHTA and CDR2 FQGNSA. Notes on the study in general: Dominant NKG2C+ clonotype frequencies of about 1.0-7.0% of CD8+ T cells were measured in several donors. These clonotypes, the leaders elsewhere, also led the CD3+CD56-NKG2C+ fraction in four donors.

With regard to this clonotype: Its antigen is still unknown.

TCRdb reprocessed the 5' RACE reads and stores each CDR3 protein as one record, lacking DNA. The table for this sample gives almost 450,000 distinct CDR3 sequences. The origin of this receptor is a woman between 18 and 75 years old in good health. The sequenced sample consisted of blood T cells: a sorted CD56 or NKG2C T cell subset, CD4+ or CD8+ T cells, or bulk PBMC T cells (not recorded which). The chain uses TRBV7-2 and TRBJ2-5; TCRdb designates TRBD2, a call that cannot be tested without DNA. CDR3 residues: CASSRGASEAQETQYF.